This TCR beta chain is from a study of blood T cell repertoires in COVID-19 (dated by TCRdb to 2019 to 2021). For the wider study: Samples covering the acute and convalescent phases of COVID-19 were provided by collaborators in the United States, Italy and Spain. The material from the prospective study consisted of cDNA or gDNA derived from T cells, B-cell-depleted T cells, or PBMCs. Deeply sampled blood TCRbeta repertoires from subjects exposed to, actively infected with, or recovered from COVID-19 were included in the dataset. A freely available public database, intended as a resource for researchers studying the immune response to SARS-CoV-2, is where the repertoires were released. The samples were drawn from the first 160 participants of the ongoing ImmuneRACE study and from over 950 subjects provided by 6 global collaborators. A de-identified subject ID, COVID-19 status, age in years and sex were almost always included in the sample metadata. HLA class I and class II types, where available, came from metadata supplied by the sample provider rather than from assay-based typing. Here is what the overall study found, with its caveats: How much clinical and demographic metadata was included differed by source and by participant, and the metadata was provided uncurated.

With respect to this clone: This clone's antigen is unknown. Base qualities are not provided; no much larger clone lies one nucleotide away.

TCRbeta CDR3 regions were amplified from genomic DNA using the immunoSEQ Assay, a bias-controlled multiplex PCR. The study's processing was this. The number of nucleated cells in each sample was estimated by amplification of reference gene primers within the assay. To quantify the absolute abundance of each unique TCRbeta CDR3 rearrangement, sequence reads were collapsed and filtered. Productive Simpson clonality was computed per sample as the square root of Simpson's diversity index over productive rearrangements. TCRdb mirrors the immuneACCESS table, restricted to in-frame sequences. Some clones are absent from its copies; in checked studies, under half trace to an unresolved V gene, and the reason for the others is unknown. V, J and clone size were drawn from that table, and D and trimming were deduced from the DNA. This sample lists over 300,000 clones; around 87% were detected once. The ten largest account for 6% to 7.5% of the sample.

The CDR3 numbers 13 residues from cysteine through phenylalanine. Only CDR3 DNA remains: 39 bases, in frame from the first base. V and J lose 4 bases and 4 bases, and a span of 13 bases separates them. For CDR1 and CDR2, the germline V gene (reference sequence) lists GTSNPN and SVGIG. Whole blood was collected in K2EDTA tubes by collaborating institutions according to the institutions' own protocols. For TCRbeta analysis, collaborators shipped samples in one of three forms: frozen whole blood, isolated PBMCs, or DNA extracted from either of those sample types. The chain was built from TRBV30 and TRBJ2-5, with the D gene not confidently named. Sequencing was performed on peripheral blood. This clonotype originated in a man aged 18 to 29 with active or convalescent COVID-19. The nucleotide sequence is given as TGTGCCTGGACGTCCCACAGACCAGAGACCCAGTACTTC. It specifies CAWTSHRPETQYF.